This is a list of T cell receptor beta chains from one sample in a study of regulatory T cells in long-lasting Graves disease. TCRdb itself ran the multiplex PCR reads through MiXCR, one entry per CDR3 protein. The sample consists of some 350,000 distinct CDR3 sequences, 15% to 20% of them appearing once. Another study also made use of these data, one on T cells in Graves' hyperthyroidism and ophthalmopathy.

The sequencing here drew on peripheral blood mononuclear cells (PBMCs), taken at new diagnosis, from a patient treated with antithyroid drugs. These receptors were collected from a woman in her late teens or twenties with Graves disease. CDR3s include the opening cysteine and the closing phenylalanine or tryptophan.

TRBV6-6 CASSYSGLEGNEQFF
TRBV9 CASSVGLAGASDTQYF
TRBV5-1 CASSAGGTIYEQYF
TRBV7-3 CASSLAGLAGAYYEQYF
TRBV12-3/TRBV12-4 CASSPAGVGNTIYF
TRBV6-6 CASSYSGDNEQFF
TRBV5-6 CASSLAVVNTDTQYF
TRBV28 CASSLGIEGTQYF
TRBV11-2 CASSLGTDRPNYGYTF
TRBV5-5 CASSLGRRGWDNQPQHF
TRBV20-1 CSASPLAGVGDTQYF
TRBV7-9 CASSSSGEDEQFF
TRBV28 CASSSWGGNQPQHF
TRBV2 CASMTGTEAFF
TRBV28 CASSRLKQGIGTQYF
TRBV5-1 CASSSTSGYEQYF
TRBV4-1 CASSQGFAGNSPLHF
TRBV7-9 CASSLVPWGANVLTF
TRBV28 CASSDPPEAFF
TRBV2 CASSTKAPGSGNTIYF
TRBV29-1 CSVEWNTGELFF
TRBV15 CATSRDPQGKEKLFF
TRBV3-1 CASSLIPGQEAFF
TRBV27 CASSLSGGGYYGYTF
TRBV9 CASSVYQGTGHKADEQFF
TRBV28 CASRRTYRVASGQETQYF
TRBV30 CAWSVPASGLSNTGELFF
TRBV2 CASRDLLAQSTDTQYF
TRBV7-9 CASSLDGVLNQPQHF
TRBV5-1 CASSSGLAGANEQFF
TRBV29-1 CSVTSLGEGQPQHF
TRBV2 CASSDGRATDTQYF
TRBV6-5 CASSYRPSGGDNEQFF
TRBV6-1 CARPTNEQFF
TRBV7-8 CASSLDWRGPLNYGYTF
TRBV7-8 CASRPVEGEVTKNIQYF
TRBV12-3/TRBV12-4 CASSSGQGAREQFF